The 6 T cell receptor beta chains listed next were all sequenced from one sample in a study of blood T cells in healthy people across ages. It was with a sample-barcoded 5' primer and a J-beta primer mix that a second PCR of roughly 7 to 12 cycles was run. TCRdb recomputed calls from the 5' RACE reads with MiXCR, one row per CDR3 protein. This table has 700,000 to 950,000 distinct CDR3 sequences, more than 40% appearing once. Input material: blood. The receptors shown here come from a woman aged 60-75 years in good health.

The sample holds many counts of this clonotype. The chain couples TRBV29-1 to TRBJ2-4, with D possibly TRBD2 on 5 matching bases. V lost 4 bases and J 0 bases, leaving 10 bases between the germline ends. Germline lookup yields CDR1 SQVTM and CDR2 ANQGSEA. This CDR3 has 14 amino acids. The DNA for the CDR3 is TGCAGCGTTGGACAAGGAGGAGCCAAAAACATTCAGTACTTC. This translates into CSVGQGGAKNIQYF. Based on the CDR3 plus reference TRBV29-1 and TRBJ2-4, the full variable domain is SAVISQKPSRDICQRGTSLTIQCQVDSQVTMMFWYRQQPGQSLTLIATANQGSEATYESGFVIDKFPISRPNLTFSTLTVSNMSPEDSSIYLCSVGQGGAKNIQYFGAGTRLSVL.

This sequence joins TRBV6-1 and TRBJ2-1; 12 bases line up with TRBD2. CDR1 is MNHNS, CDR2 SASEGT, per germline. The CDR3 has 13 residues. V was clipped by 3 bases and J by 9 bases; unmatched bases: 0. The CDR3 DNA reads as TGTGCCAGCAGTGAGACTAGCGGGGGTGAGCAGTTCTTC. Amino acids: CASSETSGGEQFF.

Comment on this clonotype: The junction differs from germline at one of its ends, possibly a read error. The chain carries TRBV27 and TRBJ2-5; the D is unclear. This CDR3 has 15 residues. The germline V gene encodes CDR1 MNHEY and CDR2 SMNVEV (reference sequence). In nucleotides, the CDR3 is TGTGCCATCAGTACCCGGACCGTAAGCGTTCAGACCCAGTACTTC. Its translation: CAISTRTVSVQTQYF.

This clonotype was observed a handful of times. V usage is TRBV5-1 and J usage is TRBJ2-1, with D unclear. The V end was cut by 0 bases, the J end by 8 bases, with 12 bases between. CDR3 length equals 14 residues. Germline-derived CDR1 and CDR2 are SGHRS and YFSETQ. CDR3 loop: CASSLADFGDEQFF. CDR3 in DNA: TGCGCCAGCAGCTTGGCGGATTTTGGGGATGAGCAGTTCTTC.

The genes are TRBV12-3 or TRBV12-4 and TRBJ2-7; 13 nucleotides agree with TRBD2. The DNA end lines up better with TRBJ2-5; the J call may be wrong. The CDR3 totals 15 residues. CDR3 sequence (DNA): TGTGCCAGCAGCCTGGGACTAGCGGGGACAGGGACCCAGTACTTC. It yields the protein CASSLGLAGTGTQYF.

The V gene is TRBV6-5, the J gene TRBJ1-2; 7 bases match TRBD1. Germline V gives CDR1 MNHEY, CDR2 SVGAGI. J lost 7 bases, V lost 0 bases, and 11 bases had no gene match. This CDR3 contains 16 residues. The CDR3 loop reads CASSYSRTGVQGGYTF. CDR3 bases: TGTGCCAGCAGTTACTCGAGGACAGGCGTCCAGGGTGGCTACACCTTC.